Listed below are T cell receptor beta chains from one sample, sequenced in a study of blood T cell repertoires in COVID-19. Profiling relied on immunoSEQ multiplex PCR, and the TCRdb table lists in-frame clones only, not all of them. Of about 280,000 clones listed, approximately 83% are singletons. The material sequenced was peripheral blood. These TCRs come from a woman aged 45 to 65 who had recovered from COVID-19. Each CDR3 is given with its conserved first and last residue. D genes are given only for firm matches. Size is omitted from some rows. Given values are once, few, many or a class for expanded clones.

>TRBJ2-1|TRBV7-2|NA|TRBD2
TGTGCCAGCAGCTTAGGCCTTAGCGGGGGGAACTACAATGAGCAGTTCTTC
CASSLGLSGGNYNEQFF
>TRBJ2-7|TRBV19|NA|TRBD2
TGTGCCAGTAGTCCGTCTAGCGGGTCCTACGAGCAGTACTTC
CASSPSSGSYEQYF
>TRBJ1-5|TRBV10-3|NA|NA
TGTGCCATCAGTGAAGGCATAGCTAGCAATCAGCCCCAGCATTTT
CAISEGIASNQPQHF
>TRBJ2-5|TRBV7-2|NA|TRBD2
TGTGCCAGCAAGACGGGGCCTAGCGGGGGGGAGACCCAGTACTTC
CASKTGPSGGETQYF
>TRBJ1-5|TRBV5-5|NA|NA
TGTGCCAGCAGCTTGACGACAGGCGTGCCCCAGCATTTT
CASSLTTGVPQHF
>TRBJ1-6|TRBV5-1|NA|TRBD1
TGCGCCAGCAGCCAGGAACCGACAGGGAATAATTCACCCCTCCACTTT
CASSQEPTGNNSPLHF
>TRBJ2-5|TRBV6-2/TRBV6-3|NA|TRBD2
TGTGCCAGCAGTAGGGGACTAGCGGGGGCGGTGGAGACCCAGTACTTC
CASSRGLAGAVETQYF
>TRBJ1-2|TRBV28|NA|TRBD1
TGTGCCAGCAGTTTACCCGGACAGGGTTCTTTTCGAGATGGCTACACCTTC
CASSLPGQGSFRDGYTF
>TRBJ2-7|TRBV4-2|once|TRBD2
TGTGCCAGCAGCCAGGCCGGGACTAGCGGCTCCTACGAGCAGTACTTC
CASSQAGTSGSYEQYF
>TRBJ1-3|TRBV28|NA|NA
TGTGCCAGCAGTGAGGGGGTTGGAAACACCATATATTTT
CASSEGVGNTIYF
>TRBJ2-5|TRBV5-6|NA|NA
TGTGCCAGCAGCTCCCCGGAGGTCTTGGAGACCCAGTACTTC
CASSSPEVLETQYF
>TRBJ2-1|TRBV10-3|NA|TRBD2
TGTGCCATCAGTGAGTCTGGGGGACTAGCGGAGGCGAGCTCCTACAATGAGCAGTTCTTC
CAISESGGLAEASSYNEQFF
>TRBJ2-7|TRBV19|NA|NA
TGTGCCAGTAGTCCTAGGGGGGGCACCCCCTACGAGCAGTACTTC
CASSPRGGTPYEQYF
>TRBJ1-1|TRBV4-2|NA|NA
TGTGCCAGCAGCCCTCAGACAGCTGAAGCTTTCTTT
CASSPQTAEAFF
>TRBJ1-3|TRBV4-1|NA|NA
TGCGCCAGCAGCGCAAGGTTGGGGGGCTCTGGAAACACCATATATTTT
CASSARLGGSGNTIYF
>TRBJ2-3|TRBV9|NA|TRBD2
TGTGCCAGCAGCGCTGGACTAGCCACAGATACGCAGTATTTT
CASSAGLATDTQYF
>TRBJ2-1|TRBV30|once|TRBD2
TGTGCCTGGAGTGGGTGGGAGGGGTACAATGAGCAGTTCTTC
CAWSGWEGYNEQFF
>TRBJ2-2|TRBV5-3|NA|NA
TGTGCCAGAAGCTTGGAAGCGTACACCGGGGAGCTGTTTTTT
CARSLEAYTGELFF
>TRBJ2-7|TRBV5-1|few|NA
TGCGCCAGCAGCTGGGAGGGGGTCTCCTACGAGCAGTACTTC
CASSWEGVSYEQYF
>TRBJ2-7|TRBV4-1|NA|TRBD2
TGCGCCAGCAGCCAAGAAACTAGCGGGTTTACCTACGAGCAGTACTTC
CASSQETSGFTYEQYF
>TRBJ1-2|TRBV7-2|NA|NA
TGTGCCAGCAGCGCGGGGGCGCAGGACTATGGCTACACCTTC
CASSAGAQDYGYTF
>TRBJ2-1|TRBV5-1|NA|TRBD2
TGCGCCAGCAGTCCGACTAGCGGGGCCTACAATGAGCAGTTCTTC
CASSPTSGAYNEQFF
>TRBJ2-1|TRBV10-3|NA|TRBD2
TGTGCCATCACCCCGAGGGTAGCGGGAGTCAGAGGGGGGTACAATGAGCAGTTCTTC
CAITPRVAGVRGGYNEQFF
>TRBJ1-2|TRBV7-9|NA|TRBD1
TGTGCCAGCAGCTTAGCCGGGACAGGCTCTAACTATGGCTACACCTTC
CASSLAGTGSNYGYTF
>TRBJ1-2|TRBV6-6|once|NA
TGTGCCAGCAGTTCGGGACTGATGAACTATGGCTACACCTTC
CASSSGLMNYGYTF